Presented here are 27 T cell receptor beta chains from one specimen sequenced in a study of shared clonotypes between healthy human individuals. Assay used: immunoSEQ multiplex PCR; TCRdb lists only in-frame clones, some missing. Of millions of clones in the sample, approximately 93% were seen once. Sequencing was carried out using naive CD4+ T cells from PBMCs. As for subset: CD45RA+ positively selected. The receptors originated from a man younger than 35 in good health. Some clones in this sample may be carry-over from other donors' samples.

This clone was recorded once. The V call is TRBV7-9, the J call TRBJ1-1, with unresolved D. The CDR3 sequence is 16 residues long. Deletions cut 1 base from V and 5 bases from J, with 17 bases between. Germline assignment: CDR1 SEHNR and CDR2 FQNEAQ (reference sequence). The CDR3 here is CASSLVLSGVPTEAFF. DNA of the CDR3: TGTGCCAGCAGCTTAGTTTTATCTGGGGTACCAACTGAAGCTTTCTTT.

The rearrangement links TRBV18 to TRBJ1-2, with unresolved D. The germline V and J ends were trimmed by 2 bases and 8 bases, with 15 bases remaining between them. The CDR3 is 14 residues long. Germline lookup yields CDR1 KGHSH and CDR2 LQKENI. The CDR3 sequence: CASSPIGRSEGYTF. The DNA for the CDR3 is TGTGCCAGCTCACCAATAGGACGTTCTGAGGGCTACACCTTC.

The chain couples TRBV5-1 to TRBJ1-1, with D uncertain. Looked up from germline, CDR1 is SGHRS and CDR2 is YFSETQ. Trimming pared 1 base from V and 1 base from J, leaving 8 bases between. The length of the CDR3 is 14 residues. The CDR3 region has the DNA TGCGCCAGCAGCTTGTCGAACAGGAACACTGAAGCTTTCTTT. Translation gives CASSLSNRNTEAFF. The variable domain in full, completed from reference TRBV5-1 and TRBJ1-1, reads KAGVTQTPRYLIKTRGQQVTLSCSPISGHRSVSWYQQTPGQGLQFLFEYFSETQRNKGNFPGRFSGRQFSNSRSEMNVSTLELGDSALYLCASSLSNRNTEAFFGQGTRLTVV.

The V gene is TRBV5-1, the J gene TRBJ1-3; D is undetermined. The CDR3 is made up of 16 amino acids. Germline V gene data show CDR1 as SGHRS and CDR2 as YFSETQ. The V end lost 4 bases, the J end lost 4 bases, and 18 bases lay between the germline ends. The CDR3 coding sequence is TGCGCCAGCAGCCTGGGTGGCAGTATCAGAGGAAACACCATATATTTT. This sequence encodes CASSLGGSIRGNTIYF.

The chain recombines TRBV7-2 with TRBJ2-2; 11 bases match TRBD1. This CDR3 is 18 amino acids long. Germline V gives CDR1 SGHTA, CDR2 FQGNSA. The V and J ends lost 7 bases and 6 bases, in that order; junction bases with no gene match: 16. As DNA, the CDR3 is TGTGCCAGCACCGGCGGCCTGTCGGGGACAGGGGGTCCCGGGGAGCTGTTTTTT. It encodes CASTGGLSGTGGPGELFF.

This chain's CDR3 is CSVVGRVVRNEQFF. The CDR3 DNA reads TGCAGCGTTGTGGGCAGGGTAGTCCGCAATGAGCAGTTCTTC. The chain combines TRBV29-1 with TRBJ2-1; TRBD1 is a possible D gene (5 bases). In germline, CDR1 is SQVTM, CDR2 ANQGSEA. Deletions cut 4 bases from V and 6 bases from J, with 16 bases between. This CDR3 spans 14 amino acids.

The chain recombines TRBV7-9 with TRBJ1-1, with D tentatively TRBD1 (6 bases). Germline loops: CDR1 SEHNR, CDR2 FQNEAQ (reference sequence). The CDR3 is made up of 14 amino acids. V was shortened by 6 bases and J by 6 bases, with 17 bases between the two germline ends. CDR3 in amino acids: CASSSRGEGAEAFF. CDR3 DNA: TGTGCCAGCAGTTCCAGGGGAGAGGGGGCTGAAGCTTTCTTT.

The genes are TRBV10-1 and TRBJ1-1, with D unclear. The CDR3 consists of 13 residues. Germline CDR1 and CDR2: WNHNN and SYGVQD (reference sequence). V lost 0 bases, J lost 2 bases, and 4 bases lay in between. The CDR3 reads CASSESPNTEAFF. The CDR3 DNA follows: TGCGCCAGCAGTGAGTCACCTAACACTGAAGCTTTCTTT.

This clone was picked up a small number of times. The chain employs TRBV10-3 and TRBJ1-1; perhaps TRBD1 as D (5 bases). The CDR3 is made up of 14 amino acids. The germline V gene encodes CDR1 ENHRY and CDR2 SYGVKD. With 5 bases removed from V and 1 base from J, the gap between germline ends came to 11 bases. In nucleotides, the CDR3 is TGTGCCATCAGTACCCGGGACCAGAACACTGAAGCTTTCTTT. Translated: CAISTRDQNTEAFF.

The gene calls are TRBV7-9 and TRBJ1-2; no definite D call. V lost 1 base, J lost 7 bases, and 7 bases lay in between. The germline V gene has CDR1 SEHNR and CDR2 FQNEAQ (reference sequence). The CDR3 is 12 residues long. The CDR3 is CASSLDPPGYTF. The CDR3 region has the DNA TGTGCCAGCAGCTTAGATCCTCCTGGCTACACCTTC.

This clone came up once. This rearrangement joins TRBV11-1 to TRBJ2-5, with 14 bases lining up with TRBD2. This CDR3 has 16 amino acids. CDR1 and CDR2 (germline): SGHAT, FQDESV (reference sequence). Germline trimming cut 5 bases from V and 5 bases from J; bases unmatched to any gene: 7. CDR3 amino acids: CASSTRLAGGGETQYF. For the CDR3, the DNA is TGTGCCAGCAGCACCAGACTAGCGGGAGGGGGGGAGACCCAGTACTTC.

The chain recombines TRBV7-6 with TRBJ2-7; TRBD2 might be the D (6 bases). The germline gives CDR1 SGHVS, CDR2 FNYEAQ. This CDR3 region has 15 residues. The V and J ends lost 5 bases and 0 bases respectively, with 14 bases between them. CDR3: CASSPQEGHSYEQYF. In DNA, the CDR3 is TGTGCCAGCAGCCCCCAGGAGGGGCACTCCTACGAGCAGTACTTC.

The V call is TRBV27, the J call TRBJ1-2, with D tentatively TRBD1 (5 bases). From germline, CDR1 is MNHEY and CDR2 SMNVEV (reference sequence). The V gene lost 7 bases and the J gene lost 2 bases, with 11 bases spanning the gap. The CDR3 length is 13 residues. CDR3 coding DNA: TGTGCCAGCACCCGGGGGGGAAACTATGGCTACACCTTC. Protein sequence: CASTRGGNYGYTF.

For this clone: Within the sample, other DNA sequences also encode this same CDR3. The rearrangement joins TRBV28 to TRBJ1-1, with a weak D call TRBD1 (5 bases). Germline CDR1 reads MDHEN; CDR2 reads SYDVKM. Trimming stripped 7 bases from V and 4 bases from J, with 10 bases between. This CDR3 has 12 residues. CDR3 coding DNA: TGTGCCAGCAAACCGGGGGGCACTGAAGCTTTCTTT. This codes for CASKPGGTEAFF.

The chain couples TRBV7-9 to TRBJ1-2; 9 bases match TRBD1. V shed 5 bases and J 8 bases; nucleotides not matched to a gene: 6. From germline, CDR1 is SEHNR and CDR2 FQNEAQ (reference sequence). The CDR3 is made up of 13 amino acids. The CDR3 reads CASSTRTGVGYTF. CDR3 coding DNA: TGTGCCAGCAGCACCCGGACAGGGGTCGGCTACACCTTC.

The count of this clone is one. The chain has TRBV15 and TRBJ1-2; unclear D gene. The CDR3 covers 15 residues. Germline CDR1 and CDR2: LNHNV and YYDKDF (reference sequence). V gave up 1 base and J gave up 0 bases, with 9 bases separating them. The CDR3 reads CATSRGRSANYGYTF. CDR3 nucleotides: TGTGCCACCAGCAGAGGCCGCAGCGCTAACTATGGCTACACCTTC.

The CDR3 DNA reads as TGTGCCAGCAGTCACGAAGTTGGGCCTGCAGATACGCAGTATTTT. Translating it yields CASSHEVGPADTQYF. The V gene is TRBV6-6, the J gene TRBJ2-3; no firm D call. The length of the CDR3 is 15 residues. Germline assignment: CDR1 MNHNY and CDR2 SVGAGI (reference sequence). V lost 5 bases and J lost 4, with 16 bases in between.

This chain uses TRBV15 with TRBJ1-2; a weak D match, TRBD1 (5 bases). CDR1 and CDR2 (germline): LNHNV, YYDKDF (reference sequence). The CDR3 runs to 16 residues. V shed 0 bases and J shed 0 bases, with 11 bases lying between them. CDR3 loop: CATSRDPRDSNYGYTF. As DNA, the CDR3 is TGTGCCACCAGCAGAGATCCGAGGGACTCTAACTATGGCTACACCTTC. The entire variable domain, with the rest obtained from reference TRBV15 and TRBJ1-2, is as follows: DAMVIQNPRYQVTQFGKPVTLSCSQTLNHNVMYWYQQKSSQAPKLLFHYYDKDFNNEADTPDNFQSRRPNTSFCFLDIRSPGLGDTAMYLCATSRDPRDSNYGYTFGSGTRLTVV.

The chain combines TRBV16 with TRBJ1-3; D is possibly TRBD1 (6 bases). Trimming pared 1 base from V and 7 bases from J, leaving 17 bases between. The CDR3 length is 16 residues. CDR1 and CDR2 (germline): KGHSY, FQNENV. For the CDR3, the DNA is TGTGCCAGCAGCCAATTAATGAGGGACAAGAAGAACACCATATATTTT. Its protein product is CASSQLMRDKKNTIYF.

Only a few counts were recorded for this clone. CDR3 loop: CASSRAGQGYQPQHF. The CDR3 coding sequence is TGTGCCAGCAGCCGCGCGGGACAGGGATATCAGCCCCAGCATTTT. The rearrangement joins TRBV6-5 to TRBJ1-5; TRBD1 agrees at 9 bases. CDR1 and CDR2 from the germline V gene are MNHEY and SVGAGI. V dropped 6 bases and J dropped 5; count of bases not matched to a gene: 8. The CDR3 has 15 amino acids.

Of note for this clone: Other DNA sequences in this sample translate to the same CDR3. The chain uses TRBV5-5 and TRBJ1-5; D gene ambiguous. The ends were cut back, 0 bases at V and 4 bases at J, with 5 bases in the middle. CDR1 and CDR2 from the germline V gene are SGHKS and YYEKEE (reference sequence). This CDR3 has 13 amino acids. The CDR3 nucleotides read TGTGCCAGCAGCTTGGACGGAAATCAGCCCCAGCATTTT. This codes for CASSLDGNQPQHF.

This clone showed up just once. The V call is TRBV19, the J call TRBJ1-1, with a tentative D call TRBD1 (5 bases). In germline, CDR1 is LNHDA, CDR2 SQIVND (reference sequence). The CDR3 covers 13 residues. The germline V and J ends were trimmed by 2 bases and 7 bases, with 11 bases remaining between them. The CDR3 DNA reads as TGTGCCAGTAGTATACCCGACAGAGGTGAAGCTTTCTTT. Amino acid sequence: CASSIPDRGEAFF.

The chain links TRBV20-1 to TRBJ1-2; 9 bases fit TRBD1. Germline V gene data show CDR1 as DFQATT and CDR2 as SNEGSKA (reference sequence). With V trimmed by 5 bases and J by 8 bases, 3 bases remained unmatched. The CDR3 covers 11 residues. The CDR3: CSAWTGVGYTF. In DNA form, the CDR3 reads TGCAGTGCTTGGACAGGGGTAGGCTACACCTTC.

The chain uses TRBV28 and TRBJ1-2; D is possibly TRBD1 (5 bases). Trimming removed 5 bases at V and 5 bases at J, with 12 bases between. The CDR3 has 13 residues. The germline gives CDR1 MDHEN, CDR2 SYDVKM. CDR3 DNA: TGTGCCAGCAGTCCGGGGGGGGTTTATGGCTACACCTTC. Its protein product is CASSPGGVYGYTF.

This chain uses TRBV28 with TRBJ2-1; D unresolved. The CDR3 length is 15 residues. V was cut by 4 bases and J by 4 bases, with 14 bases left in between. CDR1 and CDR2 (germline): MDHEN, SYDVKM. The CDR3 DNA is TGTGCCAGCAGTTCCCTTCGTGGCGCTTACAATGAGCAGTTCTTC. Its protein is CASSSLRGAYNEQFF.

The V call is TRBV20-1, the J call TRBJ2-1; no definite D call. Germline assignment: CDR1 DFQATT and CDR2 SNEGSKA (reference sequence). This CDR3 has 11 residues. Trimming took off 7 bases at V and 5 bases at J, with 9 bases between the two ends. The CDR3 is CSVKNNNEQFF. CDR3 nucleotide sequence: TGCAGTGTCAAAAACAACAATGAGCAGTTCTTC.

J is TRBJ2-5 and V is TRBV7-2; 7 bases are shared with TRBD2. The CDR3 loop spans 15 amino acids. V shed 5 bases and J 1 base; nucleotides not matched to a gene: 7. Per the germline V gene, CDR1 is SGHTA and CDR2 is FQGNSA. The CDR3 reads CASSTQAGPQETQYF. Here the CDR3 DNA reads TGTGCCAGCAGCACCCAAGCGGGACCCCAAGAGACCCAGTACTTC.